A selection of T cell receptor beta chains follows, all from one sample in a study of blood T cell repertoires in COVID-19. The protocol was immunoSEQ multiplex PCR, while the TCRdb copy is restricted to in-frame clones and leaves out a portion. This sample yields about 95,000 clones, of which 84% are seen a single time; roughly 24% belongs to the top ten. The sequenced sample consisted of peripheral blood. The receptors were sampled from a human donor in a cohort sampled during active COVID-19. Each CDR3 is given with its conserved first and last residue. The D gene is left open where the match is weak. Not all rows give a size; the values are once, few, many and, for expanded clones, a class.

clone size,D gene,J gene,V gene,CDR3 protein,CDR3 DNA
NA,NA,TRBJ1-2,TRBV20-1,CSASSGVGYTF,TGCAGCGCCTCTTCAGGGGTAGGCTACACCTTC
NA,NA,TRBJ2-5,TRBV5-1,CASSPGTPNVGETQYF,TGCGCCAGCAGCCCTGGAACCCCAAACGTCGGGGAGACCCAGTACTTC
NA,TRBD1,TRBJ2-7,TRBV5-1,CASSLHQGAREQYF,TGCGCCAGCAGTTTGCATCAGGGGGCACGGGAGCAGTACTTC
NA,TRBD2,TRBJ2-7,TRBV2,CASRPGGSGGYEQYF,TGTGCCAGCAGGCCCGGGGGTAGCGGGGGGTACGAGCAGTACTTC
NA,NA,TRBJ2-1,TRBV9,CASSVGYGRGAKEQFF,TGTGCCAGCAGCGTAGGCTACGGGAGAGGGGCAAAGGAGCAGTTCTTC
NA,TRBD1,TRBJ2-7,TRBV5-4,CASSGGQESYYEQYF,TGTGCCAGCAGCGGCGGACAGGAGAGTTACTACGAGCAGTACTTC
NA,TRBD2,TRBJ2-1,TRBV5-1,CASSWEDGSSGGYNEQFF,TGCGCCAGCAGCTGGGAGGATGGGAGTAGCGGGGGATACAATGAGCAGTTCTTC
NA,TRBD2,TRBJ2-7,TRBV5-1,CASSLGTSGTYEQYF,TGCGCCAGCAGCCTAGGGACTAGCGGGACCTACGAGCAGTACTTC
NA,TRBD1,TRBJ2-2,TRBV27,CASSSGQDTGELFF,TGTGCCAGCAGCTCGGGACAGGACACCGGGGAGCTGTTTTTT
NA,TRBD1,TRBJ2-7,TRBV11-3,CASSTRQGNYEQYF,TGTGCCAGCAGCACCCGACAGGGAAACTACGAGCAGTACTTC
NA,TRBD1,TRBJ1-2,TRBV7-8,CASSSQGALNYGYTF,TGTGCCAGCAGCTCACAGGGGGCTTTGAACTATGGCTACACCTTC
NA,NA,TRBJ2-1,TRBV3-1/TRBV3-2,CASSGLGPFHSDNEQFF,TGTGCCAGCAGCGGTCTAGGTCCCTTCCATTCCGACAATGAGCAGTTCTTC
NA,NA,TRBJ2-2,TRBV19,CASSIPGIGELFF,TGTGCCAGTAGTATTCCCGGGATCGGGGAGCTGTTTTTT
NA,TRBD1,TRBJ1-1,TRBV27,CASRARQGPEAFF,TGTGCCAGCAGAGCGAGACAGGGCCCTGAAGCTTTCTTT
few,NA,TRBJ2-7,TRBV5-5,CASNLQGAYEQYF,TGTGCCAGCAACTTACAGGGAGCCTACGAGCAGTACTTC
NA,TRBD2,TRBJ2-5,TRBV4-3,CASSQDSRGGAGETQYF,TGCGCCAGCAGCCAAGATTCACGCGGGGGGGCCGGAGAGACCCAGTACTTC
NA,NA,TRBJ2-1,TRBV12-1,CASSFPLTSGGAFLENEQFF,TGTGCCAGCAGCTTTCCTTTGACTAGCGGGGGGGCGTTTCTCGAGAATGAGCAGTTCTTC
NA,TRBD2,TRBJ2-1,TRBV2,CASSEGRGGLHEQFF,TGTGCCAGCAGTGAGGGGCGGGGGGGCCTCCATGAGCAGTTCTTC
NA,TRBD2,TRBJ2-7,TRBV6-2/TRBV6-3,CASRPSSGGYEQYF,TGTGCCAGCAGACCTTCTAGCGGGGGATACGAGCAGTACTTC
few,TRBD2,TRBJ2-3,TRBV11-2,CASSFTAGSTDTQYF,TGTGCCAGCAGCTTCACAGCGGGAAGCACAGATACGCAGTATTTT
NA,NA,TRBJ1-1,TRBV5-6,CASSPGSGGTEAFF,TGTGCCAGCAGCCCCGGGTCGGGGGGCACTGAAGCTTTCTTT
NA,TRBD1,TRBJ2-3,TRBV9,CASSSQGTGFFTDTQYF,TGTGCCAGCAGCTCACAAGGGACAGGGTTTTTCACAGATACGCAGTATTTT
once,TRBD2,TRBJ2-5,TRBV4-1,CASSQASGAQETQYF,TGCGCCAGCAGCCAAGCTAGCGGAGCTCAAGAGACCCAGTACTTC
NA,NA,TRBJ2-7,TRBV18,CASSPPSVNEQYF,TGTGCCAGCTCACCACCGAGCGTCAACGAGCAGTACTTC
NA,TRBD1,TRBJ2-5,TRBV25-1,CASRKGQGYGETQYF,TGTGCCAGCAGGAAGGGACAGGGGTACGGGGAGACCCAGTACTTC
NA,TRBD2,TRBJ2-5,TRBV4-1,CASSQSVGGYQETQYF,TGCGCCAGCAGCCAAAGCGTCGGGGGGTACCAAGAGACCCAGTACTTC
NA,NA,TRBJ2-1,TRBV28,CASTSPGVSSYNEQFF,TGTGCCAGCACTTCGCCAGGCGTGAGCTCCTACAATGAGCAGTTCTTC
NA,NA,TRBJ1-6,TRBV6-5,CASRSDRTNSPLHF,TGTGCCAGCAGATCCGACAGGACTAATTCACCCCTCCACTTT
NA,TRBD2,TRBJ2-7,TRBV6-4,CASSAEGERGQAYEQYF,TGTGCCAGCAGTGCAGAGGGAGAGCGGGGGCAAGCATACGAGCAGTACTTC
NA,NA,TRBJ2-3,TRBV25-1,CASSRQGTDTQYF,TGTGCCAGCAGTAGGCAGGGCACAGATACGCAGTATTTT
NA,NA,TRBJ1-2,TRBV18,CASSPGAYGYTF,TGTGCCAGCTCACCAGGGGCTTATGGCTACACCTTC
once,TRBD2,TRBJ2-5,TRBV19,CASSSGRAQETQYF,TGTGCCAGTAGTAGCGGGAGGGCTCAAGAGACCCAGTACTTC
NA,NA,TRBJ2-1,TRBV5-3,CARSGSGTNSSYNEQFF,TGTGCCAGAAGCGGATCCGGGACAAACAGCTCCTACAATGAGCAGTTCTTC
NA,TRBD1,TRBJ2-7,TRBV5-1,CASSLGSGQVSYEQYF,TGCGCCAGCAGCTTGGGGTCCGGACAGGTCTCCTACGAGCAGTACTTC
NA,TRBD2,TRBJ2-7,TRBV11-3,CASSFGGETSFYEQYF,TGTGCCAGCAGCTTCGGGGGGGAGACTAGTTTCTACGAGCAGTACTTC
NA,TRBD1,TRBJ1-1,TRBV18,CASSPRQGEISEAFF,TGTGCCAGCTCACCACGGCAGGGGGAGATTAGTGAAGCTTTCTTT
NA,TRBD1,TRBJ2-7,TRBV7-9,CASSPQRRGQYNEQYF,TGTGCCAGCAGCCCACAAAGAAGGGGACAGTACAACGAGCAGTACTTC
few,TRBD2,TRBJ2-7,TRBV18,CASSEAGGRGEQYF,TGTGCCAGCTCAGAAGCGGGAGGGAGGGGAGAGCAGTACTTC
NA,NA,TRBJ1-5,TRBV2,CASNGGYSNQPQHF,TGTGCCAGCAACGGCGGATATAGCAATCAGCCCCAGCATTTT
NA,TRBD2,TRBJ2-5,TRBV15,CATSRDLILAGEWGETQYF,TGTGCCACCAGCAGAGATCTAATCCTAGCGGGAGAATGGGGGGAGACCCAGTACTTC
once,NA,TRBJ2-3,TRBV5-1,CASSLGSGGTDTQYF,TGCGCCAGCAGCTTGGGTTCAGGGGGCACAGATACGCAGTATTTT
NA,TRBD1,TRBJ1-2,TRBV5-1,CASSLEGMDRGPHGYTF,TGCGCCAGCAGCTTGGAGGGTATGGACAGGGGTCCCCATGGCTACACCTTC
NA,TRBD1,TRBJ1-5,TRBV7-8,CASSRGQGGNQPQHF,TGTGCCAGCAGCCGGGGACAGGGAGGCAATCAGCCCCAGCATTTT
once,TRBD2,TRBJ2-1,TRBV6-2/TRBV6-3,CASSPRGTSGYNEQFF,TGTGCCAGCAGTCCCCGGGGGACTAGCGGGTACAATGAGCAGTTCTTC
NA,TRBD2,TRBJ2-7,TRBV6-6,CASSSGRTSGYF,TGTGCCAGCAGTTCAGGTCGGACTAGCGGGTACTTC
NA,NA,TRBJ1-1,TRBV6-4,CASSEGRYTEAFF,TGTGCCAGCAGTGAGGGGAGATACACTGAAGCTTTCTTT